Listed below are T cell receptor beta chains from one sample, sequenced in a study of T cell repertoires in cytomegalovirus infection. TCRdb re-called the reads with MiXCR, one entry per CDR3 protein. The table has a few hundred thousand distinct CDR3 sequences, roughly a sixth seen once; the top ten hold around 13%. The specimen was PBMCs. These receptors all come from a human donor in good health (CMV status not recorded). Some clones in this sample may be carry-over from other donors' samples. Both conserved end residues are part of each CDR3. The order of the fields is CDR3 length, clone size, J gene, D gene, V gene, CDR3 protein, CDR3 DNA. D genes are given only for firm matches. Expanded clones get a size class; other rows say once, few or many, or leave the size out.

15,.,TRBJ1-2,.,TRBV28,CASSTYSGTPYGYTF,TGTGCCAGCAGTACTTATTCCGGGACACCATATGGCTACACCTTC
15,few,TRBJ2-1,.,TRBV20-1,CSAPEYGSSYNEQFF,TGCAGTGCCCCGGAATACGGGAGCTCCTACAATGAGCAGTTCTTC
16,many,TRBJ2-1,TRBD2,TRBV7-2,CASSLASSGGYNEQFF,TGTGCCAGCAGCTTAGCCTCTAGCGGGGGGTACAATGAGCAGTTCTTC
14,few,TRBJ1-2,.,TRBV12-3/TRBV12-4,CASSFHRLPYGYTF,TGTGCCAGCAGTTTTCACAGGTTGCCTTATGGCTACACCTTC
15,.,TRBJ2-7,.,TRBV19,CASSVRHNAAYEQYF,TGTGCCAGTAGTGTCAGACATAACGCAGCCTACGAGCAGTACTTC
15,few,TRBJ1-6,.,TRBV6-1,CASRTIEGANSPLHF,TGTGCCAGCAGGACAATTGAGGGTGCTAATTCACCCCTCCACTTT
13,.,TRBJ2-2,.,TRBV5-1,CASSLVYGRELFF,TGCGCCAGCAGCTTGGTGTACGGACGAGAGCTGTTTTTT
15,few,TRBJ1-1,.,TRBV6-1,CASSTPGDKNTEAFF,TGTGCCAGCAGTACTCCAGGGGACAAGAACACTGAAGCTTTCTTT
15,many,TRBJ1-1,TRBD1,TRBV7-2,CASSIQGWMNTEAFF,TGTGCCAGCAGCATACAGGGGTGGATGAACACTGAAGCTTTCTTT
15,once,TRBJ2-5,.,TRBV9,CASSPSTSAWETQYF,TGTGCCAGCAGCCCAAGTACATCGGCGTGGGAGACCCAGTACTTC
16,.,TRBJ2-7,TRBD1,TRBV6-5,CASSELGQPRVEDQYF,TGTGCCAGCAGTGAACTGGGACAGCCCCGCGTCGAAGATCAGTACTTC
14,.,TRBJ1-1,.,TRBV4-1,CASSQEGGSREAFF,TGCGCCAGCAGCCAAGAAGGCGGCTCCCGTGAAGCTTTCTTT
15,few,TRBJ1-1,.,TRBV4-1,CASSQEGQGLTEAFF,TGCGCCAGCAGCCAAGAGGGGCAGGGTCTTACTGAAGCTTTCTTT
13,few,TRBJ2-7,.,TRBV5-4,CASRGDFGYEQYF,TGTGCCAGCAGGGGGGACTTCGGCTACGAGCAGTACTTC
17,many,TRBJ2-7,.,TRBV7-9,CASSLDSSGVRSYEQYF,TGTGCCAGCAGCTTAGATTCCTCGGGGGTCCGCTCCTACGAGCAGTACTTC
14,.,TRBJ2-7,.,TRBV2,CASSEGWGTYEQYF,TGTGCCAGCAGTGAAGGGTGGGGTACCTACGAGCAGTACTTC
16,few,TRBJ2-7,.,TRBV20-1,CSAGVLTGLPGNEQYF,TGCAGTGCGGGGGTCCTAACGGGCCTCCCTGGTAACGAGCAGTACTTC
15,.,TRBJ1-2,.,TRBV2,CASSEAHGGSNGYTF,TGTGCCAGCAGTGAAGCGCATGGGGGTTCTAACGGCTACACCTTC
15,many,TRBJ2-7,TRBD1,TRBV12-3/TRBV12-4,CASSNRDRGNYEQYF,TGTGCCAGCAGTAACAGGGACAGGGGTAACTACGAGCAGTACTTC
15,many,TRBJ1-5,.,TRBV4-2,CASSQDSRGSQPQHF,TGTGCCAGCAGCCAAGATTCCCGAGGGAGTCAGCCCCAGCATTTT
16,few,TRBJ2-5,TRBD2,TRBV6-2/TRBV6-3,CASSYGPSGGQETQYF,TGTGCCAGCAGTTACGGTCCTAGCGGGGGGCAAGAGACCCAGTACTTC
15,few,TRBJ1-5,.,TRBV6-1,CASTTRAWKVQPQHF,TGTGCCAGCACCACCCGGGCCTGGAAGGTTCAGCCCCAGCATTTT
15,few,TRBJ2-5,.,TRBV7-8,CASSLTDSPGKTQYF,TGTGCCAGCAGCCTCACGGACAGCCCGGGGAAGACCCAGTACTTC
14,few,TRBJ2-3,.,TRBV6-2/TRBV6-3,CASSYRGVTDTQYF,TGTGCCAGCAGTTACAGGGGCGTCACAGATACGCAGTATTTT
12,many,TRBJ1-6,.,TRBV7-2,CASSLTGSPLHF,TGTGCCAGCAGCCTTACCGGCTCACCCCTCCACTTT
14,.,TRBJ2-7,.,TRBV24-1,CATSGRQGSYEQYF,TGTGCCACCAGCGGCCGTCAGGGCTCCTACGAGCAGTACTTC
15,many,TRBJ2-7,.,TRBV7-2,CASSLLRGRSYEQYF,TGTGCCAGCAGCTTACTACGGGGGCGATCCTACGAGCAGTACTTC
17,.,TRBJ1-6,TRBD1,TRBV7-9,CASSRTGQGDSYSPLHF,TGTGCCAGCAGCCGAACAGGGCAGGGGGATAGTTATTCACCCCTCCACTTT
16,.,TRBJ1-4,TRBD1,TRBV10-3,CAIRKGQGSTNEKLFF,TGTGCCATCAGGAAGGGACAGGGGTCAACTAATGAAAAACTGTTTTTT
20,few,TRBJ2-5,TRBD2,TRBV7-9,CASSSILGLAGGPLQETQYF,TGTGCCAGCAGCTCCATACTTGGACTAGCGGGGGGCCCTCTTCAAGAGACCCAGTACTTC
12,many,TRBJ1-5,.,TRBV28,CASRAGNQPQHF,TGTGCCAGCAGGGCTGGCAATCAGCCCCAGCATTTT
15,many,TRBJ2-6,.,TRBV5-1,CASSLTVSGANVLTF,TGCGCCAGCAGCTTGACAGTGTCTGGGGCCAACGTCCTGACTTTC
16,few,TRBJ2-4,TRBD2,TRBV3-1,CASSQDFTSGKNIQYF,TGTGCCAGCAGCCAAGATTTCACTAGCGGTAAAAACATTCAGTACTTC
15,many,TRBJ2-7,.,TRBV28,CASSLYRVGTYEQYF,TGTGCCAGCAGTTTATACAGGGTAGGGACCTACGAGCAGTACTTC
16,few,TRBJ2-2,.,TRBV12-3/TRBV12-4,CASSQFSGSNTGELFF,TGTGCCAGCAGTCAGTTTAGCGGATCGAACACCGGGGAGCTGTTTTTT
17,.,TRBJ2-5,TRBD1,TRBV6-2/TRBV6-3,CASSKDRAPITEETQYF,TGTGCCAGCAGCAAAGACAGGGCACCCATAACCGAAGAGACCCAGTACTTC
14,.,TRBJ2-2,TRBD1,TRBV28,CASSLRDSGAGLFF,TGTGCCAGCAGTTTAAGGGACAGTGGGGCGGGGCTGTTTTTT
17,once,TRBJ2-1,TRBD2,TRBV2,CASWGLTRGSSYNEQFF,TGTGCCAGCTGGGGACTAACGCGGGGGAGCTCCTACAATGAGCAGTTCTTC
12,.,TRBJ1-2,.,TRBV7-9,CASSLGDAGYTF,TGTGCCAGCAGCTTGGGCGACGCAGGCTACACCTTC
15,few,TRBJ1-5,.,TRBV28,CASSLDSESNQPQHF,TGTGCCAGCAGCCTCGACAGCGAGAGCAATCAGCCCCAGCATTTT
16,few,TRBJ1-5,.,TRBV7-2,CASSLFGSYSNQPQHF,TGTGCCAGCAGCTTATTTGGTTCTTATAGCAATCAGCCCCAGCATTTT
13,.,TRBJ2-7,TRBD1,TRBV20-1,CSARQGDPYEQYF,TGCAGTGCTAGACAGGGGGACCCCTACGAGCAGTACTTC
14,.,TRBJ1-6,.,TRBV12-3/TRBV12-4,CASSPGDYNSPLHF,TGTGCCAGCAGTCCGGGGGATTATAATTCACCCCTCCACTTT
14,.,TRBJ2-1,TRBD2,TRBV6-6,CASSRLAGGYEQFF,TGTGCCAGCAGTAGACTAGCGGGGGGGTATGAGCAGTTCTTC
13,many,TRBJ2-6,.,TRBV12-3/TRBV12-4,CASETAGANVLTF,TGTGCCAGCGAGACAGCTGGGGCCAACGTCCTGACTTTC
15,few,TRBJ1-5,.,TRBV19,CASSWTADSNQPQHF,TGTGCCAGTAGTTGGACGGCCGATAGCAATCAGCCCCAGCATTTT
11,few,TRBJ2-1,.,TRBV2,CASSGTDELFF,TGTGCCAGCAGCGGGACTGATGAGCTGTTCTTC
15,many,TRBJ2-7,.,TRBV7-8,CASSFYRDLPYEQYF,TGTGCCAGCAGCTTCTACAGGGATTTACCCTACGAGCAGTACTTC
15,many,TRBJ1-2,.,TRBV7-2,CASSLYPATNYGYTF,TGTGCCAGCAGCTTATACCCGGCCACAAACTATGGCTACACCTTC
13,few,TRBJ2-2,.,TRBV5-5,CASSGGPTGELFF,TGTGCCAGCAGCGGGGGGCCGACCGGGGAGCTGTTTTTT
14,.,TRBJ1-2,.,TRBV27,CASSLRGSSYGYTF,TGTGCCAGCAGTTTGAGGGGTAGTAGCTATGGCTACACCTTC
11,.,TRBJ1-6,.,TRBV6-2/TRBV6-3,CASTQVGSLHF,TGTGCCAGCACCCAAGTAGGAAGCCTCCACTTT
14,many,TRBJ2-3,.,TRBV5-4,CASSARGSLDTQYF,TGTGCCAGCAGCGCCCGTGGCAGTTTAGATACGCAGTATTTT
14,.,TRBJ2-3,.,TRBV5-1,CASSLVAETDTQYF,TGCGCCAGCAGCTTGGTGGCAGAGACAGATACGCAGTATTTT
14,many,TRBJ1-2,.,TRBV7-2,CASSLTAANYGYTF,TGTGCCAGCAGCTTAACAGCGGCTAACTATGGCTACACCTTC
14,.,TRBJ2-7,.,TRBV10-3,CAISPTGRNYEQYF,TGTGCCATCAGTCCGACAGGTAGGAACTACGAGCAGTACTTC
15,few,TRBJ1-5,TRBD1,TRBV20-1,CSAREQGAGNQPQHF,TGCAGTGCTAGGGAACAGGGGGCAGGCAATCAGCCCCAGCATTTT
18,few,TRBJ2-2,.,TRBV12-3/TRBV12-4,CASSRPRGGGTNTGELFF,TGTGCCAGCAGCCGTCCCCGAGGGGGGGGAACGAACACCGGGGAGCTGTTTTTT